This passage covers 15 T cell receptor beta chains from one sample sequenced in a study of cytomegalovirus exposure and HLA in healthy donors. Amplification used 60 Vbeta primers and 13 Jbeta primers. Measured with immunoSEQ multiplex PCR; TCRdb has only the in-frame clones, and not every one. This sample carries approximately 110,000 clones, about three quarters of them seen once, and the ten largest clones take 1.9%. The sample comprised PBMCs. The receptor source for this set is a man in his fifties or sixties in good health and CMV-seronegative.

The V and J genes are TRBV7-2 and TRBJ2-3; tentatively, D is TRBD1 (6 bases). The CDR3 contains 15 residues. V lost 5 bases and J 3 bases, leaving 15 bases between the germline ends. From germline, CDR1 is SGHTA and CDR2 FQGNSA. The CDR3 loop is CASSTRGGLTDTQYF. DNA of the CDR3: TGTGCCAGCAGCACCAGGGGTGGGTTGACAGATACGCAGTATTTT.

V gene TRBV19 combines with J gene TRBJ1-6, with D hard to call. Germline-derived CDR1 and CDR2 are LNHDA and SQIVND (reference sequence). The CDR3 consists of 15 residues. The ends were cut back, 5 bases at V and 7 bases at J, with 15 bases in the middle. The CDR3 region is CASSAGLWRNSPLHF. The CDR3 nucleotides are TGTGCCAGTAGTGCCGGACTCTGGAGGAATTCACCCCTCCACTTT.

V gene TRBV7-3 combines with J gene TRBJ1-1; the match to TRBD1 covers 9 bases. Germline CDR1 reads SGHTA; CDR2 reads FQGTGA. This CDR3 spans 13 amino acids. After removal of 5 bases from V and 10 bases from J, the junction contained 8 bases not matched to a gene. CDR3 sequence: CASSPRDRVGAFF. For the CDR3, the DNA is TGTGCCAGCAGCCCGCGGGACAGGGTTGGAGCTTTCTTT.

This clone was seen only a few times. This chain joins TRBV5-4 and TRBJ2-1; D not certain. Trimming removed 1 base from V and 5 bases from J, with 13 bases in between. CDR3 length: 15 amino acids. Germline-derived CDR1 and CDR2 are SGHNT and YYREEE (reference sequence). The chain's CDR3 is CASSLPGEGNNEQFF. CDR3 coding DNA: TGTGCCAGCAGCTTGCCCGGAGAAGGTAACAATGAGCAGTTCTTC.

This clone was observed once. The chain recombines TRBV11-2 with TRBJ2-7, with a possible D match to TRBD2 (6 bases). Germline values: CDR1 SGHAT, CDR2 FQNNGV. V lost 3 bases and J lost 4, with 10 bases in between. This CDR3 is built from 13 residues. CDR3 nucleotides: TGTGCCAGCAGCTTGGGCGGGGTTTACGAGCAGTACGTC. As protein: CASSLGGVYEQYV.

The chain has TRBV2 and TRBJ1-2, with 7 bases matching TRBD1. Germline CDR1 and CDR2: SNHLY and FYNNEI. CDR3 size: 11 residues. The ends lost 5 bases at V and 10 bases at J; junction bases unmatched: 4. Here the CDR3 reads CASSQGVVYTF. The CDR3 DNA is TGTGCCAGCAGTCAGGGGGTAGTCTACACCTTC.

V gene TRBV29-1 combines with J gene TRBJ2-4; D gene unclear. CDR1 and CDR2 from the germline V gene are SQVTM and ANQGSEA. CDR3 size: 14 residues. The germline V and J ends were trimmed by 3 bases and 0 bases, with 9 bases remaining between them. The CDR3 protein is CSVESFLAKNIQYF. The DNA of the CDR3 is TGCAGCGTTGAGAGTTTCCTAGCCAAAAACATTCAGTACTTC.

This clone was seen a few times. The chain couples TRBV27 to TRBJ1-4; D is possibly TRBD1 (6 bases). Per the germline V gene, CDR1 is MNHEY and CDR2 is SMNVEV (reference sequence). The CDR3 spans 14 residues. Trimming left V 3 bases short and J 7 bases short, with 12 bases between. CDR3 region: CASSFAGAGEKLFF. The CDR3 DNA sequence: TGTGCCAGCAGTTTCGCGGGGGCGGGTGAAAAACTGTTTTTT.

Only a few counts were recorded for this clone. The chain joins TRBV11-2 to TRBJ1-1; D not certain. This CDR3 is built from 13 residues. Per germline, CDR1 SGHAT and CDR2 FQNNGV. V lost 2 bases, J lost 4 bases, and 8 bases lay in between. CDR3 in amino acids: CASSLYQATEAFF. CDR3 DNA sequence: TGTGCCAGCAGCTTATACCAGGCCACTGAAGCTTTCTTT.

The V call is TRBV2, the J call TRBJ2-7; the D gene is possibly TRBD1 (5 bases). Germline V gene lookup returns CDR1 SNHLY and CDR2 FYNNEI. CDR3 size: 13 residues. Trimming pared 5 bases from V and 6 bases from J, leaving 14 bases between. The CDR3 DNA reads TGTGCCAGCAGTCCTGGGGCTATGGTCGAGCAGTACTTC. Its translation: CASSPGAMVEQYF.

The rearrangement uses TRBV5-6 and TRBJ2-5; 9 bases agree with TRBD1. The end of the DNA fits TRBJ2-7 better, so the J call may be wrong. Germline V gives CDR1 SGHDT, CDR2 YYEEEE. This CDR3 spans 13 amino acids. CDR3 sequence (DNA): TGTGCCAGCAGCTGGGACAGGGTTGGCGAGCAGTACTTC. Protein sequence: CASSWDRVGEQYF.

The chain combines TRBV10-2 with TRBJ2-1; 14 bases fit TRBD2. After removal of 10 bases from V and 0 bases from J, the junction contained 14 bases not matched to a gene. Germline assignment: CDR1 WSHSY and CDR2 SAAADI. This CDR3 is 19 amino acids long. Here the CDR3 reads CATLTGLAGGQSSYNEQFF. The CDR3 DNA is TGCGCCACCTTGACTGGACTAGCGGGGGGTCAAAGCTCCTACAATGAGCAGTTCTTC.

This clone appeared a single time. The chain has TRBV14 and TRBJ1-2; unclear D gene. Deletions cut 4 bases from V and 4 bases from J, with 10 bases between. The CDR3 has 13 amino acids. Germline V gene data show CDR1 as SGHDN and CDR2 as FVKESK. This CDR3 reads CASSLVDSYGYTF. In DNA form, the CDR3 reads TGTGCCAGCAGCCTGGTGGACTCCTATGGCTACACCTTC.

The chain links TRBV6-1 to TRBJ1-6; no reliable D call. Trimming took off 2 bases at V and 0 bases at J, with 14 bases between the two ends. The germline CDR1 and CDR2 sequences are MNHNS and SASEGT. This CDR3 spans 18 amino acids. In DNA form, the CDR3 reads TGTGCCAGCAGTGAATCTCGGCCGGGGAGCTCCTATAATTCACCCCTCCACTTT. Translated, it gives CASSESRPGSSYNSPLHF.

This chain links TRBV5-1 with TRBJ1-5; a weak D match, TRBD1 (5 bases). The CDR3 is 15 residues long. Per germline, CDR1 SGHRS and CDR2 YFSETQ. The V end was cut by 3 bases, the J end by 5 bases, with 15 bases between. CDR3 nucleotide sequence: TGCGCCAGCAGCTCGCTCCCAGGGAAGGATCAGCCCCAGCATTTT. Protein product: CASSSLPGKDQPQHF.